Sequencing of this TCR beta chain was carried out in a study of blood T cell repertoires in COVID-19. Assay used: immunoSEQ multiplex PCR; TCRdb lists only in-frame clones, some missing. The data show some 130,000 clones, less than 80% seen once. Source material: peripheral blood. The TCR was taken from a man in his 60s with acute or convalescent COVID-19.

The CDR3 reads CASSFGLALAGELFF. The CDR3, as DNA: TGTGCCAGCAGTTTCGGTCTAGCGCTGGCCGGGGAGCTGTTTTTT. The rearrangement uses TRBV28 and TRBJ2-2; D perhaps matches TRBD2 (6 bases). Trimming took 3 bases from V and 6 from J, leaving 14 bases between them. The length of the CDR3 is 15 residues. The germline CDR1 and CDR2 sequences are MDHEN and SYDVKM.